These T cell receptor beta chains were read from a single sample in a study of spatial heterogeneity in lung cancer. TCRdb reanalysed the 5' RACE reads using MiXCR and keeps one entry per CDR3 protein. The sample comprises tens of thousands of distinct CDR3 sequences, roughly 8% of which are singletons, and about 6.8% rests with the top ten. The sample here was PBMCs, taken at surgery. Receptor source: a male donor with early-stage non-small cell lung cancer. CDR3s include the opening cysteine and the closing phenylalanine or tryptophan. The D gene is left open where the match is weak. Only some rows state a clone size, as once, few, many or a class for expanded clones.

size,D,V,J,DNA,CDR3
once,NA,TRBV5-5,TRBJ1-1,TGTGCCAGCAGCTTGGAACCTCCTTTGGCTTTCTTT,CASSLEPPLAFF
few,NA,TRBV19,TRBJ1-1,TGTGCCAGTGCTAAGTTAAGCACTGAAGCTTTCTTT,CASAKLSTEAFF
NA,NA,TRBV5-1,TRBJ2-7,TGCGCCAGCAGCCCGAGAATAGGATCCTACGAGCAGTACTTC,CASSPRIGSYEQYF
many,NA,TRBV3-1,TRBJ1-5,TGTGCCAGCAGCCTCCAGTATAGCAATCAGCCCCAGCATTTT,CASSLQYSNQPQHF
many,NA,TRBV20-1,TRBJ2-7,TGCAGTGCTAGGGGGAGATACGAGCAGTACTTC,CSARGRYEQYF
many,TRBD1,TRBV12-3/TRBV12-4,TRBJ2-7,TGTGCCAGCAGTTGGACAGGAGGCTCCTACGAGCAGTACTTC,CASSWTGGSYEQYF
few,NA,TRBV6-2/TRBV6-3,TRBJ2-1,TGTGCCAGCAGAGGGGGGTACAATGAGCAGTTCTTC,CASRGGYNEQFF
many,NA,TRBV10-3,TRBJ1-2,TGTGCCTCATCTCGAGCGGTCTATGGCTACACCTTC,CASSRAVYGYTF
many,NA,TRBV5-1,TRBJ2-7,TGCGCCAGCAGCTTCGGCCTAGGCAGCTCCTACGAGCAGTACTTC,CASSFGLGSSYEQYF
few,NA,TRBV20-1,TRBJ1-3,TGCAGTGCTACCAACAGGGTGTTAGGAAACACCATATATTTT,CSATNRVLGNTIYF
many,NA,TRBV7-2,TRBJ1-3,TGTGCCAGCAGCCTTTACTCGGTGGCTTCTGGAAACACCATATATTTT,CASSLYSVASGNTIYF
few,TRBD2,TRBV2,TRBJ2-7,TGTGCCAGCAGTGAACAGCGGGAGGTTTACTTC,CASSEQREVYF
NA,TRBD1,TRBV10-1,TRBJ2-7,TGCGTCTGGACAGGGCCCTACGAGCAGTACTTC,CVWTGPYEQYF
NA,TRBD1,TRBV7-8,TRBJ1-5,TGTGCCAGCAGCTCCGGACAGGGATGGCAGCCCCAGCATTTT,CASSSGQGWQPQHF